This T cell receptor (beta chain) was identified in a study of OX40 agonist ivuxolimab in advanced cancers. Study-wide findings and caveats: The mean number of expanded clones was higher in CD8+ T cells than in CD4+.

Profiling relied on immunoSEQ multiplex PCR, and the TCRdb table lists in-frame clones only, not all of them. The sample has 9,500 to 15,000 clones, 80% to 90% seen once. Patients with autoimmune history or systemic immunosuppression were excluded. Remarks on this clone: The antigen remains unidentified.

V lost 1 base, J lost 3 bases, and 5 bases stayed unmatched. Germline V gives CDR1 SGHTA, CDR2 FQGNSA. This CDR3 spans 16 amino acids. The sequencing here drew on CD4+ or CD8+ T cells sorted from blood, taken in a trial of the OX40 agonist ivuxolimab. The clonotype comes from an adult with an advanced solid tumor such as melanoma, head and neck, liver or kidney cancer. The rearrangement uses TRBV7-2 and TRBJ2-3, with TRBD2 identical over 9 bases. The CDR3 spells CASSLGLAEGTDTQYF. The CDR3 DNA is TGTGCCAGCAGCTTAGGACTAGCGGAGGGAACAGATACGCAGTATTTT. The full variable domain, its missing parts supplied by reference TRBV7-2 and TRBJ2-3, is GAGVSQSPSNKVTEKGKDVELRCDPISGHTALYWYRQSLGQGLEFLIYFQGNSAPDKSGLPSDRFSAERTGGSVSTLTIQRTQQEDSAVYLCASSLGLAEGTDTQYFGPGTRLTVL.